This TCR beta chain was captured by sequencing in a study of cytomegalovirus exposure and HLA in healthy donors. PCR employed 60 Vbeta and 13 Jbeta primers. Sequencing used immunoSEQ multiplex PCR; TCRdb keeps in-frame clones, though not all of them. The table includes approximately 200,000 clones, about 83% detected once. With 8 bases removed from V and 4 bases from J, the gap between germline ends came to 14 bases. Germline V CDR1 and CDR2: LNHNV, YYDKDF (reference sequence). The CDR3 totals 13 residues. This receptor was taken from a girl aged 5-17 years in good health and CMV-seronegative. The V gene is TRBV15, the J gene TRBJ1-1; weak D call: TRBD1 (6 bases). Sequenced material: PBMCs. The CDR3 DNA is TGTGCCACCCAACGAACAGGGCCCACTGAAGCTTTCTTT. Amino acid sequence: CATQRTGPTEAFF.